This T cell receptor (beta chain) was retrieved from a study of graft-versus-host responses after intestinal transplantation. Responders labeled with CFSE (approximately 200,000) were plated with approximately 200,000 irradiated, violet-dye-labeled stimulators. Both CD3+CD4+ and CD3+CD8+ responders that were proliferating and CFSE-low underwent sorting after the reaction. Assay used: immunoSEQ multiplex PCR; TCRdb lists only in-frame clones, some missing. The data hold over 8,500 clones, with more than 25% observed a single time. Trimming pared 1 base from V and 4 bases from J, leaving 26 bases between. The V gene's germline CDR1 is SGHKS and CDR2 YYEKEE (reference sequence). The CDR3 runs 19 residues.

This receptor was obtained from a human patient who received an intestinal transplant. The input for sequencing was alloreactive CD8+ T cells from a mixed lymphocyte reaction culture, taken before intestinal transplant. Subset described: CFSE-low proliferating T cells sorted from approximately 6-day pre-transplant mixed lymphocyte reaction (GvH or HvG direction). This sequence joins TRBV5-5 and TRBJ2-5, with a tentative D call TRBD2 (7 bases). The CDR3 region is CASSLLVGGPVPSLETQYF. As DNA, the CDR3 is TGTGCCAGCAGCTTGCTGGTGGGGGGGCCTGTTCCTTCGCTAGAGACCCAGTACTTC.